These 9 T cell receptor beta chains came from one sample sequenced in a study of response to subunit inactivated influenza vaccine. TCRdb re-derived calls from the RT-PCR reads in MiXCR, one entry per CDR3 protein. The sample carries about 700,000 distinct CDR3 sequences, roughly 14% recorded once. The material sequenced was PBMCs from blood, taken about 14 days before vaccination. The receptor set was obtained from a man in his forties or fifties who received an inactivated influenza vaccine.

This clonotype came up a few times. This rearrangement joins TRBV4-1 to TRBJ1-4, with TRBD1 as a possible D gene (6 bases). This CDR3 is 17 amino acids long. Looked up from germline, CDR1 is MGHRA and CDR2 is YSYEKL. Trimming pared 4 bases from V and 7 bases from J, leaving 22 bases between. CDR3 in amino acids: CASSRKGGPGVGEKLFF. Written as DNA, the CDR3 is TGCGCCAGCAGCCGAAAAGGCGGGCCAGGGGTCGGTGAAAAACTGTTTTTT.

Only a few counts were recorded for this clonotype. The chain uses TRBV16 and TRBJ1-2, with D possibly matching TRBD1 (5 bases). V dropped 0 bases and J dropped 4 bases, with 12 bases sitting between them. The CDR3 length is 15 residues. In germline, CDR1 is KGHSY, CDR2 FQNENV. CDR3 coding DNA: TGTGCCAGCAGCCAATCACCGGGGACTAGCTATGGCTACACCTTC. This codes for CASSQSPGTSYGYTF.

The chain recombines TRBV20-1 with TRBJ2-7, with 10 positions matching TRBD2. This CDR3 region has 16 residues. The J segment lost 3 bases and the V segment lost 6 bases, leaving 14 bases of the junction unmatched. The germline gives CDR1 DFQATT, CDR2 SNEGSKA (reference sequence). CDR3 loop: CSAHSGGLDSYYEQYF. CDR3 sequence (DNA): TGCAGTGCCCATAGCGGGGGGCTGGATAGTTACTACGAGCAGTACTTC.

The chain links TRBV20-1 to TRBJ1-1; D gene ambiguous. Germline CDR1 and CDR2: DFQATT and SNEGSKA (reference sequence). This CDR3 is 13 amino acids long. V lost 5 bases and J 12 bases, leaving 22 bases between the germline ends. The CDR3 DNA sequence: TGCAGTGCTCTCCGTGGTCTTCCTGAAGGCACTTTCTTT. It encodes CSALRGLPEGTFF.

This clonotype is labeled medium-sized. The V gene is TRBV12-3 or TRBV12-4, the J gene TRBJ2-2, with D unresolved. The CDR3 is 14 amino acids. With 5 bases removed from V and 3 bases from J, the gap between germline ends came to 10 bases. CDR3 in amino acids: CASSPHLDTGELFF. The CDR3 bases are TGTGCCAGCAGTCCGCATTTAGACACCGGGGAGCTGTTTTTT.

This rearrangement joins TRBV20-1 to TRBJ2-7; 7 bases line up with TRBD1. This CDR3 comprises 15 residues. Germline V gene lookup returns CDR1 DFQATT and CDR2 SNEGSKA (reference sequence). V shed 6 bases, J shed 4 bases, and the junction held 15 bases outside the gene matches. The CDR3 loop reads CSADGTDRSLYEQYF. CDR3 sequence (DNA): TGCAGTGCCGACGGGACAGACAGAAGCCTGTACGAGCAGTACTTC.

This clonotype has a handful of counts. The rearrangement links TRBV6-2 or TRBV6-3 to TRBJ1-2; 8 bases agree with TRBD1. This CDR3 comprises 13 residues. From germline, CDR1 is MNHEY and CDR2 SVGEGT. J was trimmed by 3 bases and V by 6 bases; bases with no gene match: 3. This CDR3 reads CASSPQGDYGYTF. In DNA form, the CDR3 reads TGTGCCAGCAGCCCACAGGGGGACTATGGCTACACCTTC.

This CDR3 is CASRGGGVSSPLHF. The DNA for the CDR3 is TGTGCCAGCAGGGGAGGGGGTGTTAGTTCACCCCTCCACTTT. This chain links TRBV12-3 or TRBV12-4 with TRBJ1-6, with D tentatively TRBD1 (6 bases). This CDR3 is 14 amino acids long. Trimming took 6 bases from V and 9 from J, leaving 15 bases between them.

V usage is TRBV6-1 and J usage is TRBJ2-1; 9 nucleotides agree with TRBD2. The CDR3 contains 18 residues. The J segment lost 0 bases and the V segment lost 8 bases, leaving 14 bases of the junction unmatched. Germline V gene data show CDR1 as MNHNS and CDR2 as SASEGT. The CDR3 coding sequence is TGTGCCAGCCGAATGGGGGCGGGAGGGGTTGGCTCCTACAATGAGCAGTTCTTC. Translation gives CASRMGAGGVGSYNEQFF.